This TCR beta chain was obtained from a study of cytomegalovirus exposure and HLA in healthy donors. Study background: Early released data comprised about 90 million unique TCRs from HLA-typed donors.

This clone has only one observation. Its target is not known. Study findings and constraints: The authors enumerated roughly 160 TCR beta chains as linked to cytomegalovirus. There were some V segments, including TRBV6-2 and TRBV6-3, excluded as indistinguishable.

This CDR3 is built from 11 residues. Germline CDR1 and CDR2: MNHEY and SVGAGI. The V and J ends lost 0 bases and 10 bases respectively, with 4 bases between them. PCR amplification relied on 60 Vbeta primers (plus 13 Jbeta primers). Libraries were prepared by immunoSEQ multiplex PCR; TCRdb keeps only in-frame clonotypes and omits some of them. The repertoire holds about 190,000 clones, with around 80% as singletons. This clonotype was obtained from a man aged 35 to 55 in good health and CMV-seropositive. The specimen sequenced was PBMCs. This chain uses TRBV6-5 with TRBJ2-1; no clear D gene. The CDR3 nucleotides are TGTGCCAGCAGTTACTCGAGGGAGCAGTTCTTC. Translating it yields CASSYSREQFF.